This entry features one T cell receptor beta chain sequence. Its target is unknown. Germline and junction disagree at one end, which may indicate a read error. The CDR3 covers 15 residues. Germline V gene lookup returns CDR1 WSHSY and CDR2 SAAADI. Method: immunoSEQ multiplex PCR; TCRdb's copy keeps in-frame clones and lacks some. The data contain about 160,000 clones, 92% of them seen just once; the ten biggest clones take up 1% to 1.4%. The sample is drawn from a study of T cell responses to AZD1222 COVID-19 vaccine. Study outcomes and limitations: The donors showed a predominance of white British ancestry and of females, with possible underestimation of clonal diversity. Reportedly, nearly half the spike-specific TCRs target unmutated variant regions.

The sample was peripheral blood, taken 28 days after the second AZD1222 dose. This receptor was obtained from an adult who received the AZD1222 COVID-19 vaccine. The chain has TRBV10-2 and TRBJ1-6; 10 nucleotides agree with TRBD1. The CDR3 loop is CASKGQGEYTSPLHF. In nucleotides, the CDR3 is TGCGCCAGCAAAGGACAGGGGGAGTATACTTCACCCCTCCACTTT.